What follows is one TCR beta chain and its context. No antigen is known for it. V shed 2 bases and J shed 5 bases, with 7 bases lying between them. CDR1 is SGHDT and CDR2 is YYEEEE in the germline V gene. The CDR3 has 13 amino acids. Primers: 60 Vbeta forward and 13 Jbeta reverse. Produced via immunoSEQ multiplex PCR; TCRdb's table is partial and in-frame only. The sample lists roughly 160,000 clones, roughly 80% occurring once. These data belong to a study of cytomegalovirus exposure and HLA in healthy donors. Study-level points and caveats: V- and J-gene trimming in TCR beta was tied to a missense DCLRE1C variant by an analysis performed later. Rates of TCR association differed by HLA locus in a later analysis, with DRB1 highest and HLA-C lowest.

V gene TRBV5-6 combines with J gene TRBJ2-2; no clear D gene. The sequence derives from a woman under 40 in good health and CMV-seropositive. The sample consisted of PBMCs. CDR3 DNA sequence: TGTGCCAGCAGCTTCTCTCCTACCGGGGAGCTGTTTTTT. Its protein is CASSFSPTGELFF. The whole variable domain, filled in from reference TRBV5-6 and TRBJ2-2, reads DAGVTQSPTHLIKTRGQQVTLRCSPKSGHDTVSWYQQALGQGPQFIFQYYEEEERQRGNFPDRFSGHQFPNYSSELNVNALLLGDSALYLCASSFSPTGELFFGEGSRLTVL.